The 22 T cell receptor beta chains below come from one sample, sequenced in a study of blood T cell repertoires in COVID-19. TCRdb's copy holds only in-frame clones and misses some; the assay was immunoSEQ multiplex PCR. The table has hundreds of thousands of clones, about four fifths seen once; the top ten hold about 5%. Sequencing used PBMCs or T cells enriched from blood (not recorded which). The receptors originated from a middle-aged man who had been exposed to COVID-19.

The rearrangement joins TRBV5-4 to TRBJ1-1, with TRBD1 as a possible D gene (6 bases). CDR3 length equals 14 residues. Trimming pared 4 bases from V and 7 bases from J, leaving 17 bases between. Germline V CDR1 and CDR2: SGHNT, YYREEE (reference sequence). Written as DNA, the CDR3 is TGTGCCAGCAGCGCCCGACAGGAGACATATGAAGCTTTCTTT. Protein sequence: CASSARQETYEAFF.

The rearrangement links TRBV2 to TRBJ1-5; 8 nucleotides align to TRBD1. With V trimmed by 7 bases and J by 2 bases, 7 bases remained unmatched. The germline V gene encodes CDR1 SNHLY and CDR2 FYNNEI. CDR3 size: 15 residues. CDR3 protein: CASNPDRGGNQPQHF. CDR3 in DNA: TGTGCCAGCAATCCAGACAGGGGAGGCAATCAGCCCCAGCATTTT.

As to this clone: Germline is not matched at one junction end, which may reflect a read error. V and J are TRBV7-7 and TRBJ2-5, with D perhaps TRBD2 (6 bases). CDR1 and CDR2 (germline): SSHAT, FNYEAQ (reference sequence). CDR3 length: 17 amino acids. CDR3 coding DNA: TGTGCTAGCAGCTTAGACGCCGGGTTCGGACTACAAGAGACCCAGTACTTC. Its protein product is CASSLDAGFGLQETQYF.

The chain recombines TRBV6-5 with TRBJ2-7, with 9 nucleotides matching TRBD2. Germline trimming cut 7 bases from V and 2 bases from J; bases unmatched to any gene: 6. This CDR3 has 14 residues. Germline V gene lookup returns CDR1 MNHEY and CDR2 SVGAGI. CDR3 DNA sequence: TGTGCCAGCATGGGGCTAGCGGGGACCTACGAGCAGTACTTC. Its translation is CASMGLAGTYEQYF.

The chain couples TRBV24-1 to TRBJ1-1; 7 positions match TRBD1. This CDR3 contains 13 residues. Trimming took 5 bases from V and 4 from J; bases not matched to a gene: 3. Germline V lookup: CDR1 KGHDR, CDR2 SFDVKD. The CDR3 coding sequence is TGTGCCACCAGTGGCAGGGGGGTCACTGAAGCTTTCTTT. Its protein is CATSGRGVTEAFF.

The chain has TRBV14 and TRBJ2-2; 7 bases are a match to TRBD2. This CDR3 has 14 residues. Per germline, CDR1 SGHDN and CDR2 FVKESK. The V segment lost 4 bases and the J segment 6 bases; nucleotides outside the gene matches: 5. The CDR3 is CASSRNSGSGELFF. CDR3 sequence (DNA): TGTGCCAGCAGCCGCAATAGCGGGTCCGGGGAGCTGTTTTTT.

V and J are TRBV12-3 or TRBV12-4 and TRBJ1-2; unclear D gene. The V end was cut by 7 bases, the J end by 4 bases, with 13 bases between. This CDR3 contains 13 residues. DNA for the CDR3: TGTGCCAGCACTCGGAGGGCCTCCTATGGCTACACCTTC. Encoded protein: CASTRRASYGYTF.

The J gene is TRBJ1-1, the V gene TRBV6-4; the D is unclear. Germline CDR1 MRHNA, CDR2 SNTAGT. Trimming took off 5 bases at V and 0 bases at J, with 7 bases between the two ends. This CDR3 contains 13 residues. The DNA of the CDR3 is TGTGCCAGCAGTTCCCAGATGAACACTGAAGCTTTCTTT. Protein product: CASSSQMNTEAFF.

The V and J genes are TRBV5-8 and TRBJ2-7, with D unresolved. V was clipped by 1 base and J by 3 bases, with 8 bases between them. This CDR3 contains 13 residues. Germline V gene lookup returns CDR1 SGHTS and CDR2 YDEGEE. CDR3 DNA: TGTGCCAGCAGCTTGTTCCCCGGCTACGAGCAGTACTTC. Translating it yields CASSLFPGYEQYF. The full variable domain, with the rest looked up from reference TRBV5-8 and TRBJ2-7, is EAGVTQSPTHLIKTRGQQATLRCSPISGHTSVYWYQQALGLGLQFLLWYDEGEERNRGNFPPRFSGRQFPNYSSELNVNALELEDSALYLCASSLFPGYEQYFGPGTRLTVT.

The V gene is TRBV9, the J gene TRBJ2-3; D unclear. In germline, CDR1 is SGDLS, CDR2 YYNGEE. Trimming took 4 bases from V and 5 from J, leaving 11 bases between them. The CDR3 covers 13 residues. CDR3 in DNA: TGTGCCAGCAGCCCCCCTGGAGTAGATACGCAGTATTTT. Translation: CASSPPGVDTQYF.

This sequence joins TRBV9 and TRBJ2-5, with D perhaps TRBD1 (5 bases). V gave up 0 bases and J gave up 5 bases, with 11 bases separating them. The CDR3 length is 14 residues. Germline V gene sequence: CDR1 SGDLS, CDR2 YYNGEE. CDR3 sequence reads: CASSVEGVKETQYF. CDR3 in DNA: TGTGCCAGCAGCGTAGAAGGGGTTAAGGAGACCCAGTACTTC.

This chain connects TRBV3-1 (or the pseudogene TRBV3-2) to TRBJ1-4; D unresolved. CDR1 and CDR2 (germline): LGHDT, YNNKEL (reference sequence). Trimming removed 4 bases at V and 11 bases at J, with 29 bases between. The CDR3 covers 18 residues. The CDR3 DNA reads as TGTGCCAGCAGCCCTGCACCCGACGGGCCTATGAGGGAAGAGAAACTGTTTTTT. This gives the protein CASSPAPDGPMREEKLFF.

This clone was detected only a few times. CDR3 in DNA: TGTGCCAGTAGTTCGGACAGGGTTGTACCTGGCTACACCTTC. The encoded protein is CASSSDRVVPGYTF. The rearrangement links TRBV19 to TRBJ1-2, with 8 bases that match TRBD1. The V segment lost 5 bases and the J segment 7 bases; nucleotides outside the gene matches: 9. Per germline, CDR1 LNHDA and CDR2 SQIVND (reference sequence). CDR3 length equals 14 residues.

The V and J genes are TRBV4-2 and TRBJ2-1, with a tentative D call TRBD1 (6 bases). CDR1 is LGHNA, CDR2 YNFKEQ, per germline. The CDR3 is made up of 17 amino acids. Deletions cut 3 bases from V and 0 bases from J, with 15 bases between. The CDR3 nucleotides are TGTGCCAGCAGCCATATAGAGGGACAAAGCTCCTACAATGAGCAGTTCTTC. It yields the protein CASSHIEGQSSYNEQFF.

V and J are TRBV19 and TRBJ2-5; 7 nucleotides line up with TRBD2. Germline assignment: CDR1 LNHDA and CDR2 SQIVND (reference sequence). The CDR3 contains 13 residues. Germline trimming cut 5 bases from V and 5 bases from J; bases unmatched to any gene: 5. The CDR3 spells CASSVGEGETQYF. The CDR3, as DNA: TGTGCCAGTAGTGTCGGGGAGGGGGAGACCCAGTACTTC.

The chain uses TRBV30 and TRBJ1-3; 7 bases are shared with TRBD1. CDR1 and CDR2 (germline): GTSNPN, SVGIG (reference sequence). The junction had 3 bases not matched to a gene; V was cut back by 1 base and J by 0 bases. The CDR3 runs to 15 residues. The CDR3 reads CAWSEGANSGNTIYF. DNA for the CDR3: TGTGCCTGGAGTGAGGGGGCCAACTCTGGAAACACCATATATTTT.

This rearrangement joins TRBV24-1 to TRBJ2-5, with D uncertain. The V gene's germline CDR1 is KGHDR and CDR2 SFDVKD. This CDR3 is built from 13 residues. V was pared by 5 bases and J by 5 bases, with 11 bases between. The CDR3, as DNA: TGTGCCACCAGTGTTTCGGTCTCGGAGACCCAGTACTTC. It yields the protein CATSVSVSETQYF.

This chain links TRBV6-2 or TRBV6-3 with TRBJ2-7; maybe TRBD2 (6 bases). Germline loops: CDR1 MNHEY, CDR2 SVGEGT. V was shortened by 2 bases and J by 5 bases, with 16 bases between the two germline ends. This CDR3 spans 15 amino acids. CDR3 sequence: CASSYGGRASDEQYF. CDR3 DNA: TGTGCCAGCAGTTACGGTGGCAGGGCTAGCGACGAGCAGTACTTC.

The chain links TRBV7-3 to TRBJ2-1; a possible D gene is TRBD2 (5 bases). Germline-derived CDR1 and CDR2 are SGHTA and FQGTGA. V lost 5 bases to trimming and J lost 5 bases, with 19 bases between them. The CDR3 is 16 amino acids. This chain's CDR3 is CASSPFLAGNHNEQFF. DNA for the CDR3: TGTGCCAGCAGCCCTTTCCTCGCGGGTAACCACAATGAGCAGTTCTTC.

The rearrangement links TRBV28 to TRBJ2-7; D not certain. The CDR3 loop spans 15 amino acids. Germline values: CDR1 MDHEN, CDR2 SYDVKM. The ends were cut back, 3 bases at V and 4 bases at J, with 16 bases in the middle. The CDR3 here is CASSFVATPSYEQYF. DNA of the CDR3: TGTGCCAGCAGTTTTGTCGCGACTCCTAGTTACGAGCAGTACTTC.

V and J are TRBV11-2 and TRBJ2-7; 8 nucleotides align to TRBD1. The CDR3 spans 14 residues. CDR1 is SGHAT, CDR2 FQNNGV, per germline. V trimming: 5 bases; J trimming: 3 bases; junction bases outside the gene matches: 6. CDR3 residues: CASSPQGGHYEQYF. The CDR3 DNA is TGTGCCAGCAGCCCACAGGGGGGACACTACGAGCAGTACTTC. The full variable domain, its missing parts supplied by reference TRBV11-2 and TRBJ2-7, is EAGVAQSPRYKIIEKRQSVAFWCNPISGHATLYWYQQILGQGPKLLIQFQNNGVVDDSQLPKDRFSAERLKGVDSTLKIQPAKLEDSAVYLCASSPQGGHYEQYFGPGTRLTVT.

The CDR3 nucleotides read TGCGCCAGCAGCCAGGTAACAGGGGGGGCCACTGAAGCTTTCTTT. It yields the protein CASSQVTGGATEAFF. The rearrangement uses TRBV4-1 and TRBJ1-1, with 8 bases matching TRBD1. The germline gives CDR1 MGHRA, CDR2 YSYEKL. The CDR3 loop spans 15 amino acids. Losses at the gene ends were 3 bases for V and 4 bases for J; bases not matched to a gene: 7.